This TCR beta chain appears in the sequencing data of a study of T cells in Graves' hyperthyroidism and ophthalmopathy. Broader study findings: Blood also held most thyroid clonotypes expanded beyond 0.001. Separation of ophthalmopathy from stable hyperthyroidism was achieved by a 13 V-J model.

CDR3 length: 14 residues. J was trimmed by 6 bases and V by 8 bases; bases with no gene match: 9. CDR1 and CDR2 (germline): LGHDT, YNNKEL (reference sequence). What was amplified from RNA transcripts were TCR beta CDR3 regions. The primer set for the first-round RT-PCR of the TCR CDR3 was HTBI. In TCRdb, the multiplex PCR reads were re-called with MiXCR into one record per CDR3 protein. The sample lists approximately 200,000 distinct CDR3 sequences, around 17% occurring once. This clonotype was counted at least ten times. The antigen is not known. Clinical symptoms, serum thyroxine and TRAb, thyroid ultrasound and orbital computed tomography together formed the diagnostic basis. Each 10 ml fresh peripheral blood draw supplied the PBMCs.

The chain links TRBV3-1 to TRBJ2-1; TRBD2 matches 8 bases. The source material was blood. This receptor was identified in a man aged 35 to 55 with Graves' hyperthyroidism. The CDR3 protein is CASAGVAGPNEQFF. The CDR3, as DNA: TGTGCCAGCGCGGGGGTAGCGGGGCCCAATGAGCAGTTCTTC.